This T cell receptor (beta chain) was captured in a study of technical replicates of blood from a few donors. Using immunoSEQ multiplex PCR, the repertoire was profiled, and TCRdb retains in-frame clones only, with some absent. The sample consists of approximately 79,000 clones, approximately 93% of them appearing once. Germline-derived CDR1 and CDR2 are MNHEY and SMNVEV (reference sequence). The trim removed 5 bases at V and 8 bases at J, leaving 12 bases unmatched. The CDR3 consists of 15 residues. This chain links TRBV27 with TRBJ1-2, with 9 bases fitting TRBD1. The receptor was isolated from a human donor in good health. What was sequenced was T cells isolated from PBMCs. The CDR3 coding sequence is TGTGCCAGCAGTACCCTCCCACAGGGGGCGTGGGGCTACACCTTC. This codes for CASSTLPQGAWGYTF.